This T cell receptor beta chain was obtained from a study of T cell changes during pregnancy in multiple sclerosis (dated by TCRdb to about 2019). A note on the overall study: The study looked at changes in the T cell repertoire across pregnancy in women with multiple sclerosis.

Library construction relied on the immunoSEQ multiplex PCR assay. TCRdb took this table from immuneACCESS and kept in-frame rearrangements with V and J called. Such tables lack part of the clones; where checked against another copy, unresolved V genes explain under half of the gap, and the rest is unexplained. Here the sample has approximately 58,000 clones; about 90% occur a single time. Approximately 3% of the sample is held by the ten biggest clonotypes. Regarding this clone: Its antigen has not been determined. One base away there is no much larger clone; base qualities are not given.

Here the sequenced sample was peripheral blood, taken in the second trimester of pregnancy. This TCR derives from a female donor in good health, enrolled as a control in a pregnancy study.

The bases are TGTGCCAGCAGCCTAACCAATGAGCAGTTCTTC. Translated, this is CASSLTNEQFF. The chain joins TRBV11-2 to TRBJ2-1; confidence is insufficient to name the D gene. V drops 5 bases and J drops 6 bases, leaving 5 bases in between. Sequences SGHAT (CDR1) and FQNNGV (CDR2) are obtained from the germline V gene. Including the terminal cysteine and phenylalanine, the CDR3 comprises 11 residues. The DNA shown is the 33-base CDR3, in frame from base 1.